These 24 T cell receptor beta chains were sequenced from one sample in a study of CD8+CD57+ T cells in acquired aplastic anemia. Profiles of TCR beta VDJ and CDR3 were generated from a genomic DNA template. TCRdb recomputed calls from the reads with MiXCR, one row per CDR3 protein. The sample contains under 350,000 distinct CDR3 sequences, around three fifths of which appear only once. Sequencing involved patients with CD8+CD57+ cell expansion previously shown by flow cytometry. What was sequenced was sorted CD4+, CD8+, or CD8+CD57+ T cells (not recorded which) from PBMCs. The receptors were gathered from a human donor with aplastic anemia.

This clonotype came up many times. This chain uses TRBV7-9 with TRBJ1-4; D not certain. CDR1 and CDR2 (germline): SEHNR, FQNEAQ (reference sequence). The germline V and J ends were trimmed by 7 bases and 4 bases, with 10 bases remaining between them. CDR3 length equals 13 residues. DNA of the CDR3: TGTGCCAGCACCTTTGGGCTTAATGAAAAACTGTTTTTT. Its translation: CASTFGLNEKLFF.

This clonotype was detected a few times. A junction boundary mismatches the germline segment, possibly from a read error. This chain uses TRBV5-1 with TRBJ2-3; 8 bases are a match to TRBD2. The germline CDR1 and CDR2 sequences are SGHRS and YFSETQ. CDR3 length: 14 residues. CDR3 loop: CASSFQAGADTQYF. CDR3 coding DNA: TGTGCCAGCAGCTTTCAAGCGGGAGCAGATACGCAGTATTTT. The full variable domain, rest sourced from reference TRBV5-1 and TRBJ2-3, is KAGVTQTPRYLIKTRGQQVTLSCSPISGHRSVSWYQQTPGQGLQFLFEYFSETQRNKGNFPGRFSGRQFSNSRSEMNVSTLELGDSALYLCASSFQAGADTQYFGPGTRLTVL.

For this clonotype: A single base separates this from a much larger clone, so it may be a read error. The genes are TRBV5-1 and TRBJ1-1; 9 bases are a match to TRBD1. CDR1 SGHRS and CDR2 YFSETQ come from the germline V gene. The CDR3 sequence is 14 residues long. The CDR3 here is CASRTGGPNAEALF. CDR3 nucleotides: TGCGCCAGCAGGACAGGGGGGCCGAACGCTGAAGCTCTCTTT.

This clonotype was counted many times. The rearrangement uses TRBV11-2 and TRBJ2-1; unclear D gene. V lost 0 bases to trimming and J lost 6 bases, with 21 bases between them. Germline CDR1 SGHAT, CDR2 FQNNGV. The CDR3 has 18 residues. DNA of the CDR3: TGTGCCAGCAGCTTAGATTGGCTTATAGTAACCTTAACCAATGAGCAGTTCTTC. This gives the protein CASSLDWLIVTLTNEQFF.

The V gene is TRBV20-1, the J gene TRBJ2-5; 8 positions match TRBD1. The CDR3 length is 12 residues. The V gene end was trimmed by 8 bases and the J gene end by 1 base; junction bases not matched to a gene: 3. Germline-derived CDR1 and CDR2 are DFQATT and SNEGSKA (reference sequence). Here the CDR3 DNA reads TGCAGTACTACAGGGGGCCAAGAGACCCAGTACTTC. Encoded protein: CSTTGGQETQYF.

This clonotype was seen many times. This sequence joins TRBV9 and TRBJ2-2; no clear D. The CDR3 is made up of 13 amino acids. Germline V gene data show CDR1 as SGDLS and CDR2 as YYNGEE. Trimming took 3 bases from V and 7 from J, leaving 10 bases between them. The CDR3: CASSARWGGELFF. CDR3 bases: TGTGCCAGCAGCGCCCGCTGGGGCGGGGAGCTGTTTTTT.

The chain joins TRBV7-9 to TRBJ1-4; D is unresolved. V gave up 3 bases and J gave up 7 bases, with 9 bases separating them. CDR1 SEHNR and CDR2 FQNEAQ come from the germline V gene (reference sequence). This CDR3 is built from 13 residues. The CDR3: CASSLGLVEKLFF. The CDR3 DNA reads TGTGCCAGCAGCTTGGGTCTGGTTGAAAAACTGTTTTTT.

This clonotype was seen only a few times. The V call is TRBV29-1, the J call TRBJ1-2; 9 bases agree with TRBD1. V shed 6 bases and J 7 bases; nucleotides not matched to a gene: 6. CDR1 SQVTM and CDR2 ANQGSEA come from the germline V gene. The CDR3 has 12 amino acids. In nucleotides, the CDR3 is TGCAGCGTAGTACAGGGGGCGAGTGGCTACACCTTC. As protein: CSVVQGASGYTF.

In this sample, this clonotype turned up a few times. The chain couples TRBV24-1 to TRBJ1-1; D not certain. The germline gives CDR1 KGHDR, CDR2 SFDVKD. The CDR3 sequence is 13 residues long. V shed 5 bases and J shed 3 bases, with 9 bases lying between them. The CDR3 reads CATSGGPYTEAFF. In DNA, the CDR3 is TGTGCCACCAGTGGTGGACCATACACTGAAGCTTTCTTT.

This clonotype was seen a handful of times. The V call is TRBV20-1, the J call TRBJ2-7; 7 bases are a match to TRBD2. The CDR3 loop spans 13 amino acids. The V and J ends lost 6 bases and 6 bases, in that order; junction bases with no gene match: 11. The germline CDR1 and CDR2 sequences are DFQATT and SNEGSKA (reference sequence). The CDR3 DNA is TGCAGTGCGATACGAACGGGGGGTACCGAGCAGTACTTC. It codes for CSAIRTGGTEQYF.

The genes are TRBV24-1 and TRBJ1-2; D is uncertain. Germline V gene data show CDR1 as KGHDR and CDR2 as SFDVKD. The length of the CDR3 is 13 residues. Trimming pared 3 bases from V and 8 bases from J, leaving 12 bases between. In DNA form, the CDR3 reads TGTGCCACCAGTGATAGGCGGATTCGGGGCTACACCTTC. It codes for CATSDRRIRGYTF.

The chain is built from TRBV19 and TRBJ1-4; 9 nucleotides align to TRBD1. This CDR3 contains 16 residues. Trimming removed 2 bases from V and 4 bases from J; junction bases left unmatched: 5. CDR1 is LNHDA and CDR2 is SQIVND in the germline V gene (reference sequence). This CDR3 is CASSILPGQGNEKLFF. The CDR3 DNA is TGTGCCAGTAGTATACTACCGGGACAGGGTAATGAAAAACTGTTTTTT.

Concerning this clonotype: Its ends do not fully match the called genes, so a read error is possible. The J gene is TRBJ1-4, the V gene TRBV19; D ambiguous. Germline lookup yields CDR1 LNHDA and CDR2 SQIVND (reference sequence). The CDR3 spans 14 residues. The CDR3 DNA reads as TGTGCCAGTAGTATACAGGTCCATAATGAAAAAATGTTTTTT. It encodes CASSIQVHNEKMFF. The complete variable domain, with remaining parts taken from reference TRBV19 and TRBJ1-4, reads DGGITQSPKYLFRKEGQNVTLSCEQNLNHDAMYWYRQDPGQGLRLIYYSQIVNDFQKGDIAEGYSVSREKKESFPLTVTSAQKNPTAFYLCASSIQVHNEKMFFGSGTQLSVL.

Ten or more counts support this clonotype. Just one base apart from a much larger clone, this may be a read error. This rearrangement joins TRBV7-2 to TRBJ2-7, with D hard to call. Germline V gives CDR1 SGHTA, CDR2 FQGNSA. This CDR3 is built from 12 residues. The CDR3 DNA reads as TGTGCCGGCAGCTTAGATGCAGCGGAGCAGTACTTC. Translated: CAGSLDAAEQYF.

This chain connects TRBV6-2 or TRBV6-3 to TRBJ1-6; no clear D gene. The CDR3 has 13 residues. Germline-derived CDR1 and CDR2 are MNHEY and SVGEGT. The V and J ends lost 5 bases and 7 bases respectively, with 9 bases between them. In DNA form, the CDR3 reads TGTGCCAGCAGTCCGGGGATCAATTCACCCCTCCACTTT. This translates into CASSPGINSPLHF.

Regarding this clonotype: This may be a read error: a much more frequent sequence differs by one nucleotide. The chain carries TRBV12-3 or TRBV12-4 and TRBJ1-3; weak D call: TRBD1 (6 bases). V lost 6 bases, J lost 8 bases, and 14 bases lay in between. The CDR3 contains 13 residues. The CDR3 region has the DNA TGTGCCAGCAGGACAGGTCAATTTGACACCATATATTTT. It yields the protein CASRTGQFDTIYF.

This clonotype was seen a few times. The junction differs from germline at one of its ends, possibly a read error. The chain combines TRBV10-3 with TRBJ1-1, with 8 bases matching TRBD1. CDR1 ENHRY and CDR2 SYGVKD come from the germline V gene. The CDR3 consists of 14 residues. The CDR3 sequence is CAISEYGQGGREDF. The CDR3 region has the DNA TGTGCCATCAGTGAGTATGGACAGGGCGGGAGAGAGGATTTT.

The genes are TRBV24-1 and TRBJ1-5, with a tentative D call TRBD1 (6 bases). The CDR3 extends over 18 amino acids. V was clipped by 3 bases and J by 5 bases, with 22 bases between them. Germline V gene lookup returns CDR1 KGHDR and CDR2 SFDVKD. CDR3 loop: CATSDRGAIFPGHQPQHF. DNA of the CDR3: TGTGCCACCAGTGATCGGGGGGCCATCTTTCCCGGACATCAGCCCCAGCATTTT.

The chain combines TRBV5-1 with TRBJ2-3; TRBD1 agrees at 7 bases. Trimming cost V 4 bases and J 0 bases; bases outside gene matches: 8. Germline V lookup: CDR1 SGHRS, CDR2 YFSETQ. The CDR3 runs to 16 residues. CDR3 sequence (DNA): TGCGCCAGCAGCCTAGGGACAGCTGGTAGCACAGATACGCAGTATTTT. Residues: CASSLGTAGSTDTQYF.

This chain's CDR3 is CASTAVRTSGSWETQYF. In DNA form, the CDR3 reads TGTGCCAGCACCGCCGTCCGTACTAGCGGTAGTTGGGAGACCCAGTACTTC. The V gene is TRBV6-1, the J gene TRBJ2-5; 8 bases align to TRBD2. The CDR3 contains 17 residues. V shed 7 bases, J shed 5 bases, and the junction held 18 bases outside the gene matches. The germline gives CDR1 MNHNS, CDR2 SASEGT.

The rearrangement links TRBV7-2 to TRBJ2-3, with 12 bases identical to TRBD2. The germline V gene encodes CDR1 SGHTA and CDR2 FQGNSA. V shed 0 bases, J shed 2 bases, and the junction held 3 bases outside the gene matches. The CDR3 covers 17 residues. CDR3 nucleotide sequence: TGTGCCAGCAGCTTAGCGGCTAGCGGGAGGGCCACAGATACGCAGTATTTT. Translation: CASSLAASGRATDTQYF.

The V gene is TRBV4-3, the J gene TRBJ2-7; D possibly uses TRBD1 or TRBD2 (5 bases each). The CDR3 consists of 14 residues. Deletions cut 0 bases from V and 6 bases from J, with 12 bases between. CDR1 and CDR2 (germline): LGHNA, YSLEER. The DNA for the CDR3 is TGCGCCAGCAGCCAAGATCGGGAAGGGGTCGAGCAGTACTTC. This encodes CASSQDREGVEQYF.

The chain joins TRBV20-1 to TRBJ2-3; D is unresolved. Germline-derived CDR1 and CDR2 are DFQATT and SNEGSKA (reference sequence). The V end lost 2 bases, the J end lost 2 bases, and 8 bases lay between the germline ends. CDR3 length: 13 residues. CDR3 in amino acids: CSARPSDTDTQYF. In DNA, the CDR3 is TGCAGTGCTAGACCATCGGACACAGATACGCAGTATTTT.

V and J are TRBV12-3 or TRBV12-4 and TRBJ1-1; D unclear. Deletions cut 6 bases from V and 3 bases from J, with 11 bases between. The CDR3 is made up of 13 amino acids. In DNA, the CDR3 is TGTGCCAGCAGCCCGACGGAGGACACTGAAGCTTTCTTT. Its protein product is CASSPTEDTEAFF.